This T cell receptor beta chain derives from a study of glioma-infiltrating T cells. Overall study: WHO grade II oligodendrogliomas or astrocytomas, plus non-recurrent WHO grade IV glioblastomas, were sampled. Target coverage was about 4- to 10-fold for about 940,000 blood T cells. Findings of the study overall: Patients with low tissue-blood divergence carried a signature set of shared blood CDR3 motifs.

TCR alpha and beta CDR3 regions were amplified from RNA using iRepertoire nested multiplex PCR. Tissue mRNA or PBMC total RNA, 100-400 ng, went into one-step reverse transcription and amplification. TCRdb re-called the multiplex PCR reads with MiXCR, one entry per CDR3 protein. The repertoire has a few hundred thousand distinct CDR3 sequences, roughly two fifths of them found once; the top ten carry around 12%. With regard to this clonotype: Its antigen remains unidentified.

What was sequenced was glioma tissue, nonneoplastic brain tissue, or PBMCs (not recorded which). The receptor's source is a human donor with low-grade glioma or glioblastoma, undergoing nonglioma brain surgery, or in good health (not recorded which).

The CDR3 nucleotides read TGTGCCAGCAGTCCGGGACTCTTCACAGATACGCAGTATTTT. Its translation is CASSPGLFTDTQYF. The chain recombines TRBV6-2 or TRBV6-3 with TRBJ2-3; D perhaps matches TRBD2 (6 bases). The CDR3 sequence is 14 residues long. V gave up 5 bases and J gave up 2 bases, with 11 bases separating them. Germline loops: CDR1 MNHEY, CDR2 SVGEGT.